These T cell receptor beta chains were read from a single sample in a study of CD8+CD57+ T cells in acquired aplastic anemia. A single record per CDR3 protein comes from TCRdb applying MiXCR to the reads. This table has around 430,000 distinct CDR3 sequences, around 33% appearing once. Sequenced: sorted CD4+, CD8+, or CD8+CD57+ T cells (not recorded which) from PBMCs. The source is a human donor with aplastic anemia. The CDR3 runs from the conserved cysteine through the conserved F or W. Fields, in order: D gene, clone size, J gene, V gene, CDR3 DNA, CDR3 protein. D genes are given only for firm matches. Size values are once, few and many counts, or a class for expanded clones, and some rows have none.

>.|many|TRBJ2-2|TRBV19
TGTGCCAGTAGTGGGCCAGGGAACACCGGGGAGCTGTTTTTT
CASSGPGNTGELFF
>.|.|TRBJ2-1|TRBV19
TGTGCCAGTAGTATAACCGGAGGGGGTTCAGTGCAGTTCTTC
CASSITGGGSVQFF
>TRBD1|.|TRBJ2-1|TRBV9
TGTGCCAGCAGCGTAGCTAGGGACAGTCCAACTGAGCAGTTCTTC
CASSVARDSPTEQFF
>.|few|TRBJ2-1|TRBV19
TGTGCCAGTAGTATGGGGCGGAGCTCCTACAATGAGCAGTTCTTC
CASSMGRSSYNEQFF
>TRBD1|.|TRBJ1-6|TRBV30
TGTGCCTGGATCCAGGACAGGAATAATTCACCCCTCCACTTT
CAWIQDRNNSPLHF
>.|many|TRBJ2-3|TRBV7-3
TGTGCCAGCAGCCCTGGACCGAGAGATACGCAGTATTTT
CASSPGPRDTQYF
>TRBD1|.|TRBJ2-2|TRBV6-1
TGTGCCAGCAGTGAAGCTGGAGGGACAGGTAGTTTT
CASSEAGGTGSF
>.|few|TRBJ1-3|TRBV5-1
TGCGCCAGCAGCTTGGAGATAGGGGTCTCTGATGGAAACACCATATATTTT
CASSLEIGVSDGNTIYF
>.|.|TRBJ2-1|TRBV5-5
TGTGCCAGCAGCTTGGACAGCAACGCCTACAATGAGCAGTTCTTC
CASSLDSNAYNEQFF
>.|many|TRBJ2-1|TRBV24-1
TGTGCCACCAGTGACACTCAGGGGATCGGAAATGAGCAGTTCTTC
CATSDTQGIGNEQFF
>.|once|TRBJ1-2|TRBV10-3
TGTGCCATCAGTGGTTGGAGCTTCAAAGCATATGGCTACACCTTC
CAISGWSFKAYGYTF
>.|.|TRBJ1-5|TRBV30
TGTGCCTGGAGTGTACCCAATAGCAATCAGCCCCAGCATTTT
CAWSVPNSNQPQHF
>.|many|TRBJ1-2|TRBV24-1
TGTGCCACCAGTGCCAGCAAAGGTCTAGGCTACACCTTC
CATSASKGLGYTF
>TRBD2|.|TRBJ2-1|TRBV25-1
TGTGCCAGCAGTGAATATCGGACTAGCGGCCTCCAACAGCGGAATGAGCAGTTCTTC
CASSEYRTSGLQQRNEQFF
>.|many|TRBJ1-3|TRBV7-9
TGTGCCAGCAGCGCCGATTACAGCTCTGGAAACACCATATATTTT
CASSADYSSGNTIYF